The TCR beta chain described here comes from a study of shared clonotypes between healthy human individuals. The CDR3 runs to 16 residues. Per germline, CDR1 SGDLS and CDR2 YYNGEE. V dropped 0 bases and J dropped 1 base, with 11 bases sitting between them. Clones were read by immunoSEQ multiplex PCR, and TCRdb kept only the in-frame ones, dropping some. Among roughly 700,000 clones listed, about 90% were seen once. About this clone: Its specificity is unknown.

Study observations and caveats: On the whole, naive subsets had larger estimated richness than memory subsets had.

The sequenced sample was memory CD8+ T cells from PBMCs. Subset described: CD45RO+ cells pooled with CCR7-negative TemRA cells. This chain joins TRBV9 and TRBJ2-4; D remains unclear. The receptor was isolated from a man aged 18 to 29 in good health. Some clones in this sample may be carry-over from other donors' samples. CDR3 region: CASSVAGVGAKNIQYF. The CDR3 nucleotides read TGTGCCAGCAGCGTAGCTGGGGTCGGCGCCAAAAACATTCAGTACTTC.